The clone carrying this T cell receptor (beta chain) was recorded only once. Its antigen is unknown. Method: immunoSEQ multiplex PCR; TCRdb's copy keeps in-frame clones and lacks some. The sample includes more than 850,000 clones, about four fifths of them seen just once. These data belong to a study of shared clonotypes between healthy human individuals. General study points: Compared with memory subsets, naive subsets generally had larger estimated richness. Limitation of the genetic and exposure-history diversity represented came from the few donors.

Germline lookup yields CDR1 MNHEY and CDR2 SMNVEV (reference sequence). The CDR3 consists of 15 residues. The V end was cut by 7 bases, the J end by 2 bases, with 15 bases between. The chain is built from TRBV27 and TRBJ2-1, with D unresolved. The origin of this receptor is a man between 18 and 35 years old in good health. Some clones in this sample may be carry-over from other donors' samples. Sequenced: memory CD4+ T cells from PBMCs. Documented subset: CD45RA-negative fraction. CDR3: CASTPRRITYNEQFF. The CDR3 nucleotides read TGTGCCAGCACCCCCCGGCGTATTACCTACAATGAGCAGTTCTTC.